The 10 T cell receptor beta chains in this list originate from one sample, sequenced in a study of blood T cells in healthy people across ages. A sample-barcoded 5' primer and a J-beta primer mix were used in a second PCR of roughly 6 to 11 cycles. TCRdb called the 5' RACE reads again in MiXCR, with one record for every CDR3 protein. Counted here are over a million distinct CDR3 sequences, roughly 45% occurring once; the ten biggest clones make up under 20%. The specimen sequenced was blood. The receptor set was obtained from a woman in her fifties or sixties in good health.

The J gene is TRBJ1-2, the V gene TRBV27; D is unresolved. Germline values: CDR1 MNHEY, CDR2 SMNVEV (reference sequence). The length of the CDR3 is 15 residues. Trimming removed 6 bases at V and 1 base at J, with 15 bases between. CDR3 region: CASRKSPTGNYGYTF. Written as DNA, the CDR3 is TGTGCCAGCAGAAAAAGTCCAACCGGTAACTATGGCTACACCTTC.

The rearrangement uses TRBV3-1 and TRBJ1-2; 8 bases align to TRBD1. V shed 3 bases and J 6 bases; nucleotides not matched to a gene: 9. CDR3 size: 15 residues. Germline CDR1 is LGHDT and CDR2 is YNNKEL (reference sequence). The CDR3 region has the DNA TGTGCCAGCAGCCAGCGGGCAGGGGGCCCACATGGCTACACCTTC. Its translation is CASSQRAGGPHGYTF.

The chain links TRBV6-5 to TRBJ2-3; 9 bases are shared with TRBD1. J was trimmed by 1 base and V by 6 bases; bases with no gene match: 2. Germline V gene lookup returns CDR1 MNHEY and CDR2 SVGAGI. The CDR3 totals 14 residues. The CDR3 sequence is CASRQGAGTDTQYF. The CDR3 coding sequence is TGTGCCAGCAGACAGGGGGCAGGCACAGATACGCAGTATTTT.

V is TRBV3-1 and J is TRBJ2-5; 7 positions agree with TRBD1. From germline, CDR1 is LGHDT and CDR2 YNNKEL (reference sequence). The ends lost 8 bases at V and 2 bases at J; junction bases unmatched: 2. There are 12 residues in the CDR3. The CDR3 bases are TGTGCCAGCGGCAGGGGGCAAGAGACCCAGTACTTC. Protein sequence: CASGRGQETQYF.

DNA for the CDR3: TGCAGCGACAGACTAGCGGGAAGCAATGAGCAGTTCTTC. Translation gives CSDRLAGSNEQFF. The rearrangement joins TRBV29-1 to TRBJ2-1, with 11 bases that match TRBD2. The germline gives CDR1 SQVTM, CDR2 ANQGSEA. The junction had 5 bases not matched to a gene; V was cut back by 7 bases and J by 6 bases. The CDR3 has 13 amino acids.

This chain links TRBV28 with TRBJ2-3; 7 bases agree with TRBD1. CDR3 length: 15 residues. Germline values: CDR1 MDHEN, CDR2 SYDVKM. V dropped 6 bases and J dropped 4; count of bases not matched to a gene: 10. CDR3 sequence reads: CASRYRGLGADTQYF. CDR3 DNA sequence: TGTGCCAGCAGATACAGGGGCCTGGGGGCAGATACGCAGTATTTT.

The rearrangement uses TRBV2 and TRBJ2-3; 7 bases are shared with TRBD1. CDR1 and CDR2 (germline): SNHLY, FYNNEI. This CDR3 region has 14 residues. The V gene end was trimmed by 6 bases and the J gene end by 2 bases; junction bases not matched to a gene: 5. This CDR3 is CASSRDSATDTQYF. CDR3 DNA sequence: TGTGCCAGCAGCCGGGACAGCGCCACAGATACGCAGTATTTT.

The chain recombines TRBV6-6 with TRBJ2-1, with 12 bases fitting TRBD2. The CDR3 runs 16 residues. Germline-derived CDR1 and CDR2 are MNHNY and SVGAGI (reference sequence). Trimming took 3 bases from V and 12 from J; bases not matched to a gene: 12. The CDR3 nucleotides are TGTGCCAGCAGTTATCAAACGACTAGCGGGAGAGATGGGCAGTTCTTC. As protein: CASSYQTTSGRDGQFF.

The V and J genes are TRBV2 and TRBJ2-7; TRBD2 aligns across 8 bases. Per the germline V gene, CDR1 is SNHLY and CDR2 is FYNNEI. This CDR3 is 13 amino acids long. The V gene end was trimmed by 10 bases and the J gene end by 5 bases; junction bases not matched to a gene: 10. The CDR3 protein is CAIGTRARHEQYF. As DNA, the CDR3 is TGTGCCATCGGGACTAGGGCGCGCCACGAGCAGTACTTC.

V usage is TRBV7-3 and J usage is TRBJ2-5; 15 bases are a match to TRBD2. The ends lost 5 bases at V and 2 bases at J; junction bases unmatched: 6. CDR1 and CDR2 (germline): SGHTA, FQGTGA. CDR3 length: 17 residues. CDR3 nucleotide sequence: TGTGCCAGCAGCCGGGGACTAGCGGGAGGTGTACAAGAGACCCAGTACTTC. It translates to CASSRGLAGGVQETQYF.